The rows below give T cell receptor beta chains drawn from one sample of a study of blood T cell repertoires in COVID-19. Only in-frame clones appear in the TCRdb table, and some are missing; sequencing was by immunoSEQ multiplex PCR. This table has under 150,000 clones, approximately 89% appearing once. Source material: peripheral blood. These receptors all come from a human donor in a cohort sampled during active COVID-19. Both conserved end residues are part of each CDR3. A D gene is named only where the DNA matches it firmly. Rows may omit the clone size; those that give it use once, few, many or a size class.

size	V	J	D	length	CDR3
NA	TRBV19	TRBJ1-1	TRBD1	15	CASSIVGTARPEAFF
NA	TRBV6-2/TRBV6-3	TRBJ2-7	NA	19	CASSSLEGTPEKSAYEQYF
NA	TRBV5-4	TRBJ2-2	TRBD1	15	CASSLQGRNTGELFF
few	TRBV10-3	TRBJ1-5	NA	13	CAIAPSGNQPQHF
NA	TRBV14	TRBJ1-4	TRBD1	15	CASSQYQGASEKLFF
NA	TRBV5-5	TRBJ2-1	NA	13	CASSSGDSREQFF
NA	TRBV9	TRBJ1-4	TRBD1	13	CASSVLDRGKLFF
once	TRBV6-5	TRBJ2-3	NA	14	CASSYGGATDTQYF
few	TRBV19	TRBJ1-2	NA	15	CASSPSISTGYGYTF
NA	TRBV7-9	TRBJ1-3	NA	12	CASSPGGNTIYF
few	TRBV2	TRBJ2-2	TRBD1	14	CASSDRGGTGELFF
NA	TRBV6-2/TRBV6-3	TRBJ1-2	TRBD1	17	CASSYGTGRMTDYGYTF
NA	TRBV27	TRBJ1-2	NA	13	CASSRDTFYGYTF
NA	TRBV30	TRBJ2-6	NA	12	CAWRRGANVLTF
NA	TRBV11-2	TRBJ2-3	NA	15	CASPTGPVDTDTQYF
once	TRBV7-2	TRBJ2-7	NA	17	CASSNVGAGLTLYEQYF
NA	TRBV18	TRBJ2-3	TRBD1	15	CASSQRTGVTDTQYF
few	TRBV27	TRBJ1-1	NA	12	CASSLVLTEAFF
once	TRBV19	TRBJ1-5	NA	15	CASSSGSYSNQPQHF
NA	TRBV7-9	TRBJ2-7	TRBD2	16	CASSLWVGGIGYEQYF
once	TRBV21-1	TRBJ1-4	NA	17	CASSSRDKELGYEKLFF
NA	TRBV3-1/TRBV3-2	TRBJ1-3	NA	15	CASSQYQGPGNTIYF
NA	TRBV2	TRBJ2-5	NA	15	CASSEARGYQPAQYF
NA	TRBV6-5	TRBJ2-5	NA	12	CASNSFKETQYF
NA	TRBV6-4	TRBJ1-2	NA	13	CASSARQGYGYTF
once	TRBV30	TRBJ2-3	NA	14	CAWSPRRGTDTQYF
once	TRBV4-3	TRBJ2-1	NA	14	CASSLQAVPDEQFF
NA	TRBV10-3	TRBJ1-1	NA	14	CAISEGSFDTEAFF
NA	TRBV7-8	TRBJ2-7	NA	15	CASSLDLLPSYEQYF
NA	TRBV6-6	TRBJ2-2	TRBD2	17	CASSQTSGGSVAGELFF
NA	TRBV2	TRBJ2-6	NA	17	CASSSRASGSGANVLTF
NA	TRBV19	TRBJ1-1	TRBD1	15	CASSPDRGMNTEAFF
NA	TRBV6-5	TRBJ2-7	TRBD2	14	CASTPQRGVMEQYF
NA	TRBV19	TRBJ1-4	TRBD1	15	CASSGPDRGREKLFF
NA	TRBV7-6	TRBJ2-5	TRBD1	17	CASSDPRYRQGRETQYF
NA	TRBV7-6	TRBJ2-3	NA	17	CASSSPYRTGLTDTQYF
NA	TRBV5-1	TRBJ2-2	TRBD1	16	CASSASGTGNTGELFF
NA	TRBV6-6	TRBJ1-2	TRBD1	15	CASSYGHRDRAGYTF
NA	TRBV10-3	TRBJ1-1	NA	11	CAIGGNTEAFF
NA	TRBV28	TRBJ1-1	NA	16	CASSFVTTGQNTEAFF
NA	TRBV7-8	TRBJ1-1	TRBD1	16	CASSLGTGGYNTEAFF
few	TRBV5-4	TRBJ1-2	NA	13	CASSLDRNYGYTF
NA	TRBV7-3	TRBJ1-1	NA	13	CASNKGVLTEAFF
NA	TRBV5-6	TRBJ1-4	TRBD1	13	CASAPAGGVKLFF
NA	TRBV6-6	TRBJ1-1	NA	15	CASSYWTKGGTEAFF
NA	TRBV10-3	TRBJ1-6	NA	17	CAISESSPGRGNSPLHF
NA	TRBV4-1	TRBJ2-7	NA	14	CASSPRVSSYEQYF
once	TRBV6-5	TRBJ2-5	TRBD1	14	CASRGQGGVETQYF
NA	TRBV24-1	TRBJ2-2	NA	14	CATSDSGITGELFF
NA	TRBV7-2	TRBJ2-1	TRBD2	19	CASSLVFLASGNYDNEQFF